The entry below gives a single TCR beta chain sequence along with its context. No antigen is known for it. The sample is drawn from a study of CD8 T cells in ankylosing spondylitis. Study-wide findings and caveats: Earlier studies detected some motif variants in reactive arthritis synovial fluid and blood. Ankylosing spondylitis blood seemed to carry a telltale TCR beta motif made of fewer than 10 highly homologous variants. Disease-linked clones reportedly showed significant enrichment in matched ankylosing spondylitis synovial fluid.

Using quantitative 5'-RACE with molecular barcodes, the authors made TCR beta libraries. TCRdb independently ran MiXCR on the 5' RACE reads; one entry per CDR3 protein. The sample holds about 360,000 distinct CDR3 sequences, 20% seen once. Material: blood, either unsorted or a sorted T cell fraction (not recorded which). This clonotype originated in a male donor with ankylosing spondylitis or in good health (not recorded which).

The CDR3 bases are TGCAGCGTTGAAATGGGTGGGACTGAAGCTTTCTTT. Translating it yields CSVEMGGTEAFF. The J gene is TRBJ1-1, the V gene TRBV29-1; D gene uncertain. This CDR3 spans 12 amino acids. Germline lookup yields CDR1 SQVTM and CDR2 ANQGSEA. Trimming stripped 2 bases from V and 5 bases from J, with 9 bases between. Filled out from reference TRBV29-1 and TRBJ1-1, the complete variable domain reads SAVISQKPSRDICQRGTSLTIQCQVDSQVTMMFWYRQQPGQSLTLIATANQGSEATYESGFVIDKFPISRPNLTFSTLTVSNMSPEDSSIYLCSVEMGGTEAFFGQGTRLTVV.